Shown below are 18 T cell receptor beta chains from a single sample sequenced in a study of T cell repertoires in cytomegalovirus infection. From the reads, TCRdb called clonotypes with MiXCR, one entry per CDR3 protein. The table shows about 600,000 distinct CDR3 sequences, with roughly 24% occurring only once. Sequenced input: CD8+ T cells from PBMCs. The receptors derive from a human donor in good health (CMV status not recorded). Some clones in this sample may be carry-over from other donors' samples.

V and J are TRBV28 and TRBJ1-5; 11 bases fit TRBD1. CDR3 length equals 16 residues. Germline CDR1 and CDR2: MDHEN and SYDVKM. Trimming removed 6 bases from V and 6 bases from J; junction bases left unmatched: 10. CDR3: CASRGRTGGFFQPQHF. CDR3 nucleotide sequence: TGTGCCAGCAGGGGTAGGACAGGGGGCTTTTTTCAGCCCCAGCATTTT.

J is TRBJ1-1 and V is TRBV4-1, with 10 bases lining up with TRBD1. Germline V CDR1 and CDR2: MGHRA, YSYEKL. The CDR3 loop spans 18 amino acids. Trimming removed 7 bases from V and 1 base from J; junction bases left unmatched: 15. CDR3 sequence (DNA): TGCGCCAGCAAACCGCACCCGGGACAGGGGAAGGGGAACACTGAAGCTTTCTTT. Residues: CASKPHPGQGKGNTEAFF.

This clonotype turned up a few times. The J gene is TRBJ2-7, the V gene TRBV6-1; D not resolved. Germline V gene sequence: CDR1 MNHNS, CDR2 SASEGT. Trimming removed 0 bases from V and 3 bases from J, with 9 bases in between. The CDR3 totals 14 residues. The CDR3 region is CASSEAREFYEQYF. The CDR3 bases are TGTGCCAGCAGTGAAGCAAGAGAGTTCTACGAGCAGTACTTC.

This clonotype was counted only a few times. The CDR3, as DNA: TGTGCCAGCAGTCGCGAGGATGGGGGCTGGTACGAGCAGTACTTC. This translates into CASSREDGGWYEQYF. V and J are TRBV9 and TRBJ2-7; maybe TRBD1 (6 bases). Trimming removed 5 bases from V and 4 bases from J, with 19 bases in between. CDR1 SGDLS and CDR2 YYNGEE come from the germline V gene. The CDR3 has 15 amino acids.

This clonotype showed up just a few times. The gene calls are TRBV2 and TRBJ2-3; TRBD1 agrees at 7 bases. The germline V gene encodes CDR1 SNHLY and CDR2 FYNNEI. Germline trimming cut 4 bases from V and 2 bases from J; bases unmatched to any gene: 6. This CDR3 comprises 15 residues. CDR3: CASSVGQEYTDTQYF. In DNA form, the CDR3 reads TGTGCCAGCAGTGTTGGACAGGAGTACACAGATACGCAGTATTTT.

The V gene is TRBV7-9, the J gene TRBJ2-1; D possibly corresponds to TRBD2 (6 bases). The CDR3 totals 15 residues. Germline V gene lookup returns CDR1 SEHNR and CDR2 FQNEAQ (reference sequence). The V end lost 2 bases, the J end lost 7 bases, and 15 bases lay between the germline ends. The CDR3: CASSLRASALNEQFF. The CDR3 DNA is TGTGCCAGCAGCTTACGGGCTAGCGCCCTAAATGAGCAGTTCTTC.

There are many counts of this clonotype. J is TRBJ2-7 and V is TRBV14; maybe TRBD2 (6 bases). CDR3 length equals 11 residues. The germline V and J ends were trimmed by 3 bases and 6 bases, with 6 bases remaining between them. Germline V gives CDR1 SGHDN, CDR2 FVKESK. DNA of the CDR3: TGTGCCAGCAGCCAGGGGGGCGAGCAGTACTTC. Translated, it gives CASSQGGEQYF.

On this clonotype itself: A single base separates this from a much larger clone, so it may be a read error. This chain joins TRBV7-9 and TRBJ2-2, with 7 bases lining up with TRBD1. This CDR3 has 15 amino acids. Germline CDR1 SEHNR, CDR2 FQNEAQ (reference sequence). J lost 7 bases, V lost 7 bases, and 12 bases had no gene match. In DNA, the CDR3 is TGTGCCAGCACGTATACAGGGGAAAAAGTCGGGGAGCTGTTTTTT. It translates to CASTYTGEKVGELFF.

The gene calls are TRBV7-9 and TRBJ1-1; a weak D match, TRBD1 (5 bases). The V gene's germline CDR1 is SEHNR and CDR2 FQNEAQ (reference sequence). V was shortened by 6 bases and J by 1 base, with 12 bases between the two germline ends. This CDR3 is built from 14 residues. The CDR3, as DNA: TGTGCCAGCAGGCACGGGGGATCGAACACTGAAGCTTTCTTT. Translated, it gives CASRHGGSNTEAFF.

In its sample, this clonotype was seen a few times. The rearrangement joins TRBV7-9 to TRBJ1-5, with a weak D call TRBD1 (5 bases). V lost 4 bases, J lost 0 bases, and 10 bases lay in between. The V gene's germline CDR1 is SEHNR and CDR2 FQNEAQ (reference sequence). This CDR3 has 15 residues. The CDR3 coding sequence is TGTGCCAGCAGCTACGACAGTAGTAGCAATCAGCCCCAGCATTTT. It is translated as CASSYDSSSNQPQHF. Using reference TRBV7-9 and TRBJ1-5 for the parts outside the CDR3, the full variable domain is DTGVSQNPRHKITKRGQNVTFRCDPISEHNRLYWYRQTLGQGPEFLTYFQNEAQLEKSRLLSDRFSAERPKGSFSTLEIQRTEQGDSAMYLCASSYDSSSNQPQHFGDGTRLSIL.

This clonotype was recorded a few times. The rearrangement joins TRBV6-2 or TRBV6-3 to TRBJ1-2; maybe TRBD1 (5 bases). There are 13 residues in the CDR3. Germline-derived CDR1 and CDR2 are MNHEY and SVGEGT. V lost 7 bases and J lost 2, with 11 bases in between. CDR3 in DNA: TGTGCCAGCATCCAAACAGGCAACTATGGCTACACCTTC. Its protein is CASIQTGNYGYTF.

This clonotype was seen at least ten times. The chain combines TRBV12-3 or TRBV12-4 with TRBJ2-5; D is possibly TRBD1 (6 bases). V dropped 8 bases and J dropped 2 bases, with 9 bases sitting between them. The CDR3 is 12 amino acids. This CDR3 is CASGQSQETQYF. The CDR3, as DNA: TGTGCCAGCGGACAGTCTCAAGAGACCCAGTACTTC.

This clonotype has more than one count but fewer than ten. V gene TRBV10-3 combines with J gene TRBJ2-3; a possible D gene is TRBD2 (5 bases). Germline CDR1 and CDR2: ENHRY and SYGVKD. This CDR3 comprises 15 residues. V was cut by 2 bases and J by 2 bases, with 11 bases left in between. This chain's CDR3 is CAISERGRDTDTQYF. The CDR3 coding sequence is TGTGCCATCAGTGAGCGAGGTCGGGACACAGATACGCAGTATTTT.

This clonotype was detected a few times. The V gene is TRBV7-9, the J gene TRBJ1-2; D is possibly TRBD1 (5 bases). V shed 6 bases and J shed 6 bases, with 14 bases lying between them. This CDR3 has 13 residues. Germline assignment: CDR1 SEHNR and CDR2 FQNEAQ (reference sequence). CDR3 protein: CASRAREGHGYTF. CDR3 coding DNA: TGTGCCAGCAGGGCCCGGGAGGGACATGGCTACACCTTC.

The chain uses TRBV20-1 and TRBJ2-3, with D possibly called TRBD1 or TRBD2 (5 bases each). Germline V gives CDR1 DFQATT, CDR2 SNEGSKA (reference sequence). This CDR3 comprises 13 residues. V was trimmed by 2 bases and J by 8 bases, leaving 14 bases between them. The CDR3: CSARSGSGSTQYF. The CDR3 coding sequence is TGCAGTGCTAGATCAGGGTCTGGGAGTACGCAGTATTTT.

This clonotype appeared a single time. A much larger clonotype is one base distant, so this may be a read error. As DNA, the CDR3 is TGTGCCAGCAGCTTAGCGTCCGGAAATAATTCACCCCTCCAATTT. As protein: CASSLASGNNSPLQF. The J gene is TRBJ1-6, the V gene TRBV7-8; D remains ambiguous. Germline values: CDR1 SGHVS, CDR2 FQNEAQ. The CDR3 has 15 residues.

The chain's CDR3 is CASSDAWVNYGYTF. The CDR3 DNA follows: TGTGCCAGCAGTGATGCGTGGGTTAACTATGGCTACACCTTC. This chain uses TRBV25-1 with TRBJ1-2, with D hard to call. Germline V gene sequence: CDR1 MGHDK, CDR2 SYGVNS. CDR3 length: 14 amino acids. V was clipped by 3 bases and J by 1 base, with 9 bases between them.

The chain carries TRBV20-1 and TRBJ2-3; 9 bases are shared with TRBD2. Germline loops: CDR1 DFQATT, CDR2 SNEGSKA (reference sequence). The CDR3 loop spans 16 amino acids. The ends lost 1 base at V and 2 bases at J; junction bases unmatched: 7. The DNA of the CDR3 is TGCAGTGCTAGAGGGGGACTAGCCGGTAACACAGATACGCAGTATTTT. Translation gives CSARGGLAGNTDTQYF.